Following are 20 T cell receptor beta chains from one sample sequenced in a study of blood T cells in healthy people across ages. Together with a sample-barcoded 5' primer, a J-beta primer mix was included in a second PCR lasting about 7 to 12 cycles. TCRdb recomputed calls from the 5' RACE reads with MiXCR, one row per CDR3 protein. The sample has under 1,000,000 distinct CDR3 sequences; 46% are singletons. The specimen sequenced was blood. These TCRs come from a man older than 75 in good health.

The chain links TRBV24-1 to TRBJ2-5; D remains unclear. CDR1 is KGHDR, CDR2 SFDVKD, per germline. V gave up 7 bases and J gave up 0 bases, with 11 bases separating them. This CDR3 is built from 14 residues. The chain's CDR3 is CATSPGTYQETQYF. The CDR3 DNA reads TGTGCCACCAGCCCTGGAACGTACCAAGAGACCCAGTACTTC.

This chain links TRBV24-1 with TRBJ1-4; D is ambiguous. Germline CDR1 and CDR2: KGHDR and SFDVKD. The CDR3 has 15 residues. Trimming took off 4 bases at V and 5 bases at J, with 13 bases between the two ends. CDR3: CATSEAGSRNEKLFF. CDR3 nucleotide sequence: TGTGCCACCAGTGAGGCCGGGTCAAGAAATGAAAAACTGTTTTTT.

This clonotype was picked up a small number of times. As DNA, the CDR3 is TGTGCCTGGAGCATAGGGGATAATTCACCCCTCCACTTT. Its translation: CAWSIGDNSPLHF. The rearrangement links TRBV30 to TRBJ1-6, with TRBD1 as a possible D gene (5 bases). Germline V lookup: CDR1 GTSNPN, CDR2 SVGIG (reference sequence). V was clipped by 3 bases and J by 5 bases, with 8 bases between them. The CDR3 covers 13 residues. Together with reference TRBV30 and TRBJ1-6, the CDR3 gives the full variable domain: SQTIHQWPATLVQPVGSPLSLECTVEGTSNPNLYWYRQAAGRGLQLLFYSVGIGQISSEVPQNLSASRPQDRQFILSSKKLLLSDSGFYLCAWSIGDNSPLHFGNGTRLTVT.

The V gene is TRBV4-2, the J gene TRBJ1-4; 11 nucleotides align to TRBD1. The CDR3 sequence is 15 residues long. V lost 1 base and J lost 8; bases outside the gene matches: 3. Germline V gene data show CDR1 as LGHNA and CDR2 as YNFKEQ. Written as DNA, the CDR3 is TGTGCCAGCAGCCAAGCGAGGACAGGGGGCGAAAAACTGTTTTTT. It codes for CASSQARTGGEKLFF.

This sequence joins TRBV11-3 and TRBJ2-1; no reliable D call. V lost 4 bases, J lost 0 bases, and 10 bases lay in between. CDR1 SGHNT and CDR2 YENEEA come from the germline V gene. CDR3 length equals 15 residues. This CDR3 reads CASSSDVPSYNEQFF. The CDR3 DNA follows: TGTGCCAGCAGCTCCGACGTGCCCTCCTACAATGAGCAGTTCTTC. Based on the CDR3 plus reference TRBV11-3 and TRBJ2-1, the full variable domain is EAGVVQSPRYKIIEKKQPVAFWCNPISGHNTLYWYLQNLGQGPELLIRYENEEAVDDSQLPKDRFSAERLKGVDSTLKIQPAELGDSAVYLCASSSDVPSYNEQFFGPGTRLTVL.

The chain recombines TRBV20-1 with TRBJ2-1, with 8 bases matching TRBD2. The junction had 17 bases not matched to a gene; V was cut back by 4 bases and J by 9 bases. This CDR3 has 16 residues. Germline V gene lookup returns CDR1 DFQATT and CDR2 SNEGSKA (reference sequence). The CDR3 DNA follows: TGCAGTGCTACTTCCGAGACTAGCGACGCAGACAGTGAGCAGTTCTTC. Amino acid sequence: CSATSETSDADSEQFF.

Details on this clonotype: Mismatch with germline at one junction end may stem from a read error. The chain carries TRBV7-9 and TRBJ1-1, with 7 bases lining up with TRBD1. CDR1 is SEHNR and CDR2 is FQNEAQ in the germline V gene (reference sequence). This CDR3 is built from 19 residues. This chain's CDR3 is CASSPRTGRVGRTNAEAFF. In nucleotides, the CDR3 is TGTGCCAGCAGCCCGAGGACAGGACGAGTGGGGAGAACGAACGCTGAAGCTTTCTTT. The variable domain in full, completed from reference TRBV7-9 and TRBJ1-1, reads DTGVSQNPRHKITKRGQNVTFRCDPISEHNRLYWYRQTLGQGPEFLTYFQNEAQLEKSRLLSDRFSAERPKGSFSTLEIQRTEQGDSAMYLCASSPRTGRVGRTNAEAFFGQGTRLTVV.

The chain links TRBV15 to TRBJ2-1; 13 bases are a match to TRBD2. This CDR3 spans 16 amino acids. CDR1 and CDR2 from the germline V gene are LNHNV and YYDKDF (reference sequence). Germline trimming cut 5 bases from V and 4 bases from J; bases unmatched to any gene: 5. CDR3: CATSRLAGGHYNEQFF. CDR3 DNA sequence: TGTGCCACCAGCCGACTAGCGGGAGGCCATTACAATGAGCAGTTCTTC.

In this sample, this clonotype turned up many times. The chain employs TRBV29-1 and TRBJ2-3, with 9 bases lining up with TRBD2. Germline CDR1 and CDR2: SQVTM and ANQGSEA. This CDR3 spans 13 amino acids. With V trimmed by 2 bases and J by 6 bases, 3 bases remained unmatched. CDR3 nucleotide sequence: TGCAGCGTTGAATCCAGCGGGAGGGATACGCAGTATTTT. Encoded protein: CSVESSGRDTQYF.

This clonotype was counted between two and nine times. This sequence joins TRBV20-1 and TRBJ2-2; unclear D gene. CDR1 and CDR2 (germline): DFQATT, SNEGSKA (reference sequence). The V end lost 0 bases, the J end lost 5 bases, and 7 bases lay between the germline ends. The CDR3 totals 13 residues. Here the CDR3 reads CSARDIGTGELFF. The DNA for the CDR3 is TGCAGTGCTAGAGATATCGGGACCGGGGAGCTGTTTTTT.

Comments on this clonotype: One end of the junction does not line up with germline, which may come from a read error. J is TRBJ2-4 and V is TRBV7-9, with D maybe TRBD2 (5 bases). The CDR3 is made up of 12 amino acids. The germline V gene has CDR1 SEHNR and CDR2 FQNEAQ (reference sequence). CDR3 amino acids: CAGSFAGNIQYF. In DNA form, the CDR3 reads TGTGCCGGCAGCTTTGCGGGAAACATTCAGTACTTC.

This chain uses TRBV6-5 with TRBJ2-7; D tentatively fits TRBD1 or TRBD2 (5 bases each). V lost 2 bases, J lost 0 bases, and 11 bases lay in between. CDR1 and CDR2 (germline): MNHEY, SVGAGI. This CDR3 has 15 amino acids. The DNA of the CDR3 is TGTGCCAGCAGTTACCTCGCAGGGAGCTCCTACGAGCAGTACTTC. Translated: CASSYLAGSSYEQYF.

The sample holds a few counts of this clonotype. V and J are TRBV7-2 and TRBJ2-5, with D uncertain. The V gene's germline CDR1 is SGHTA and CDR2 FQGNSA. The CDR3 consists of 15 residues. V lost 0 bases, J lost 7 bases, and 15 bases lay in between. The CDR3 loop is CASSLAHVGSGTQYF. The DNA of the CDR3 is TGTGCCAGCAGCTTAGCGCACGTGGGCTCCGGGACCCAGTACTTC.

The chain carries TRBV20-1 and TRBJ2-1; D is ambiguous. CDR3 length equals 14 residues. Germline V gene data show CDR1 as DFQATT and CDR2 as SNEGSKA (reference sequence). V lost 7 bases and J lost 4, with 17 bases in between. The CDR3 region has the DNA TGCAGTGTCGACCAGCCATTTGGGTACAATGAGCAGTTCTTC. This sequence encodes CSVDQPFGYNEQFF.

V is TRBV29-1 and J is TRBJ2-7; D might be TRBD1 (7 bases). The CDR3 consists of 15 residues. V was shortened by 4 bases and J by 0 bases, with 16 bases between the two germline ends. The germline gives CDR1 SQVTM, CDR2 ANQGSEA. CDR3 DNA: TGCAGCGTTGCCGGGCCAGGGGGAGGCTCCTACGAGCAGTACTTC. Encoded protein: CSVAGPGGGSYEQYF.

This clonotype was detected a few times. This chain connects TRBV5-1 to TRBJ2-1, with 10 nucleotides matching TRBD1. This CDR3 has 15 residues. Germline V lookup: CDR1 SGHRS, CDR2 YFSETQ. V shed 4 bases and J 8 bases; nucleotides not matched to a gene: 9. The CDR3 DNA reads TGCGCCAGCAGCGCCCGGGACAGGGGAGTCTATGAGCAGTTCTTC. Translated, it gives CASSARDRGVYEQFF.

As concerns this clonotype: Since a much larger clone is just one base distant, this may be a read error. The rearrangement uses TRBV28 and TRBJ2-3; TRBD2 matches at 11 bases. Germline CDR1 and CDR2: MDHEN and SYDVKM. The CDR3 is 17 residues long. The CDR3 loop is CASSPPGLAELTETQYF. Written as DNA, the CDR3 is TGTGCCAGCAGTCCCCCGGGACTAGCGGAACTCACAGAGACGCAGTATTTT.

The chain combines TRBV4-2 with TRBJ2-4; D remains ambiguous. The CDR3 spans 16 residues. The germline gives CDR1 LGHNA, CDR2 YNFKEQ. V lost 2 bases and J lost 1, with 12 bases in between. Here the CDR3 reads CASSQNPIGAKNIQYF. The CDR3, as DNA: TGTGCCAGCAGCCAAAACCCCATAGGGGCCAAAAACATTCAGTACTTC.

The rearrangement joins TRBV25-1 to TRBJ1-4; the match to TRBD1 covers 7 bases. Looked up from germline, CDR1 is MGHDK and CDR2 is SYGVNS. The CDR3 runs to 15 residues. The junction had 8 bases not matched to a gene; V was cut back by 2 bases and J by 8 bases. CDR3 sequence reads: CASSEGGGGGEKLFF. The CDR3 coding sequence is TGTGCCAGCAGTGAAGGAGGAGGGGGCGGGGAAAAACTGTTTTTT. The full variable domain, completed using reference TRBV25-1 and TRBJ1-4, is EADIYQTPRYLVIGTGKKITLECSQTMGHDKMYWYQQDPGMELHLIHYSYGVNSTEKGDLSSESTVSRIRTEHFPLTLESARPSHTSQYLCASSEGGGGGEKLFFGSGTQLSVL.

This chain links TRBV12-3 or TRBV12-4 with TRBJ1-5; D remains unclear. The CDR3 extends over 16 amino acids. Trimming removed 4 bases from V and 6 bases from J, with 19 bases in between. For the CDR3, the DNA is TGTGCCAGCAGTTCCGCGAGCTTTGAGGTCGGTCAGCCCCAGCATTTT. Translation: CASSSASFEVGQPQHF.